This section outlines one T cell receptor (beta chain) sequence together with its context. This record belongs to a study of T cell changes during pregnancy in multiple sclerosis. Sequencing was performed with immunoSEQ multiplex PCR; in TCRdb, only in-frame clones are kept and a portion is missing. The sample comprises tens of thousands of clones, about 93% of which are singletons, and roughly 0.4% rests with the top ten. This CDR3 has 15 residues. Trimming shortened V by 4 bases and J by 0 bases, and 10 bases separated the two germline ends. The germline V gene has CDR1 MNHNS and CDR2 SASEGT. This receptor was identified in a female donor with multiple sclerosis, enrolled in a pregnancy study. The V gene is TRBV6-1, the J gene TRBJ2-1; D call uncertain. This sample comprised CD4+ T cells from peripheral blood mononuclear cells, obtained after pregnancy. CDR3 residues: CASSARLSSYNEQFF. The CDR3 DNA reads as TGTGCCAGCAGTGCACGACTTAGCTCCTACAATGAGCAGTTCTTC.